This T cell receptor (beta chain) appears in the sequencing data of a study of beta chain features in type 1 diabetes (dated 2018 in TCRdb). Background for the entire study: Mean age, gender distribution, total cell number and subset yield did not differ between patients and healthy donors. Naive and central memory subsets were obtained from all 30 or so donors, but regulatory and stem cell-like memory subsets were isolated from only 8 patients and about 8 healthy donors. In the study, recently diagnosed type 1 diabetes patients and matched healthy donors were compared on the TCRB repertoires of their sorted circulating CD4+ T cell subsets. A total of roughly 100 million sorted cells were examined across all samples, and the number of cells per subset was strongly correlated with RNA yield. What the study reported, not specific to this receptor: Patients with type 1 diabetes made fewer insertions and deleted more nucleotides at VDJ recombination sites, implying thymic rearrangement abnormalities. Because cDNA rather than genomic DNA was sequenced, highly expressing activated cells could have been over-represented, although no difference in activation and CD3 levels was found between groups. PCR might favor shorter templates, but patient and control samples were amplified and corrected together, so any skew would affect both groups equally. A moderate but significant shortening of TCRB CDR3 length was observed in type 1 diabetes patients in all four CD4+ subsets. Naive, central memory and regulatory TCRB repertoires appeared to be more alike among patients than among healthy donors. Only small numbers of individuals were included in the HLA sub-analyses, which left unresolved whether HLA type had any influence on TCRB rearrangement.

The germline V gene sets CDR1 to SGHDT and CDR2 to YYEEEE. The V and J ends are trimmed by 5 bases and 9 bases, leaving 15 bases between them. From cysteine to phenylalanine, the CDR3 is 13 amino acids long. The DNA shown is the 39-base CDR3, in frame from base 1. Remarks on this clone: What this receptor recognizes is not known. No per-base quality is available; no much larger clone lies one base away.

All of the isolated RNA was reverse transcribed with the High Capacity cDNA Reverse Transcription Kit, so expressed TCRB transcripts were sequenced. Deep immunoSEQ sequencing was performed on naive, central memory and regulatory T cell samples, with an average of roughly 3.6 million total reads per sample. After sorted cells were lysed in RLT buffer, RNA was extracted with DNase-treated RNeasy Micro or Mini kits, with the choice depending on cell number. Each cell subset was processed on its own to prevent cross-contamination, while patient and healthy donor samples were processed together. Using the immunoSEQ multiplex PCR, TCRB sequences were amplified from cDNA into 87-bp fragments spanning the CDR3 region. Amplicons were sequenced on the Illumina HiSeq platform. The paper's processing steps were these. PCR bias was computationally corrected using synthetic template baselines, reads within Hamming distance 2 were collapsed, and singletons that could not be merged were discarded. By aligning reads against IMGT, V, D and J genes, CDR3 length, and insertions or deletions at six rearrangement sites were assigned. Within each subset, clonotype counts were normalized to sorted cell number, after which true diversity and Gini coefficients were computed with the tcR R package. Repertoire sharing was quantified using the overlap coefficient calculated on TCRB nucleotide sequences. As stored in TCRdb, this immuneACCESS dataset retains in-frame rearrangements with V and J assigned. A fraction of the clones does not appear; measured against another copy, unresolved V genes explain less than half of the discrepancy, and the remainder lacks a known reason. V and J calls and clone size come straight from that table; D and trimming were deduced from the DNA. Across this sample there are about 150,000 clones, with about a tenth seen only once. The top ten clones comprise under 0.55% of the sample.

From each donor, a single peripheral blood sample of approximately 120 mL on average was drawn into heparinised tubes. A BD FACSAria II and a panel including CD45RO, CCR7, CD25, CD127, CD95 and CD27 were used to sort naive, central memory, regulatory and stem cell-like memory CD4+ T cells. All sorted populations exceeded 95% purity. PBMCs were separated immediately by Lymphoprep density gradient centrifugation and were stained directly, without being cultured. So that batch effects would be minimized, each experiment stained and sorted samples in pairs, pairing one healthy donor with one patient. This sequence was found in a man aged 25 to 40 with type 1 diabetes. The rearrangement combines TRBV5-6 with TRBJ1-5; no confident D gene assignment can be made. Sequencing used central memory CD4+ T cells from blood. CDR3 region: CASRSEERGPQHF. The bases are TGTGCCAGCAGATCGGAGGAGAGAGGGCCCCAGCATTTT.